A selection of T cell receptor beta chains follows, all from one sample in a study of CD8 T cells in ankylosing spondylitis. TCRdb fed the 5' RACE reads into MiXCR, producing one record per CDR3 protein. The sample holds about 140,000 distinct CDR3 sequences, 8% to 9% seen once. The specimen sequenced was synovial fluid, either unsorted or a sorted T cell fraction (not recorded which). These receptors originate from a male donor with ankylosing spondylitis. Both conserved end residues are part of each CDR3. Fields, in order: J gene, clone size, V gene, CDR3 protein. Only part of the rows carry a size: once, few, many, or a class if the clone is expanded.

j_call: TRBJ2-3
clone_size: NA
v_call: TRBV11-3
cdr3_aa: CASSLGASGTPSTDTQYF

j_call: TRBJ2-2
clone_size: NA
v_call: TRBV4-3
cdr3_aa: CASSRKAGELFF

j_call: TRBJ2-7
clone_size: many
v_call: TRBV4-3
cdr3_aa: CASSLSFSGRYYEQYF

j_call: TRBJ2-7
clone_size: many
v_call: TRBV6-2/TRBV6-3
cdr3_aa: CASRKSGDSYEQYF

j_call: TRBJ2-5
clone_size: NA
v_call: TRBV20-1
cdr3_aa: CSARVGQGDGETQYF

j_call: TRBJ1-1
clone_size: many
v_call: TRBV6-5
cdr3_aa: CASSYLRTGGLREAFF

j_call: TRBJ1-6
clone_size: many
v_call: TRBV4-3
cdr3_aa: CASSRGGDSPLHF

j_call: TRBJ2-2
clone_size: few
v_call: TRBV28
cdr3_aa: CASSLQGARELFF

j_call: TRBJ1-2
clone_size: many
v_call: TRBV27
cdr3_aa: CASADRDYGYTF

j_call: TRBJ1-3
clone_size: NA
v_call: TRBV29-1
cdr3_aa: CSVESPLSGNTIYF

j_call: TRBJ2-2
clone_size: NA
v_call: TRBV6-1
cdr3_aa: CASRAGGSGTGELFF

j_call: TRBJ2-1
clone_size: many
v_call: TRBV7-2
cdr3_aa: CASSFLPGYNEQFF

j_call: TRBJ2-7
clone_size: NA
v_call: TRBV7-2
cdr3_aa: CASSSWSDEQYF

j_call: TRBJ2-5
clone_size: many
v_call: TRBV5-5
cdr3_aa: CASSLDRPQETQYF

j_call: TRBJ2-5
clone_size: few
v_call: TRBV5-1
cdr3_aa: CASRPLAGEETQYF

j_call: TRBJ2-1
clone_size: NA
v_call: TRBV5-1
cdr3_aa: CASSQQTTSGRRNEQFF

j_call: TRBJ1-1
clone_size: NA
v_call: TRBV7-3
cdr3_aa: CDSSLSPITEALF

j_call: TRBJ1-1
clone_size: many
v_call: TRBV7-9
cdr3_aa: CASSLAGSGGTEAFF

j_call: TRBJ2-1
clone_size: many
v_call: TRBV5-1
cdr3_aa: CASSGMGTGGSSEQFF

j_call: TRBJ1-5
clone_size: few
v_call: TRBV7-2
cdr3_aa: CASSLENYYQPQHF

j_call: TRBJ2-3
clone_size: many
v_call: TRBV20-1
cdr3_aa: CSAGVATDTQYF